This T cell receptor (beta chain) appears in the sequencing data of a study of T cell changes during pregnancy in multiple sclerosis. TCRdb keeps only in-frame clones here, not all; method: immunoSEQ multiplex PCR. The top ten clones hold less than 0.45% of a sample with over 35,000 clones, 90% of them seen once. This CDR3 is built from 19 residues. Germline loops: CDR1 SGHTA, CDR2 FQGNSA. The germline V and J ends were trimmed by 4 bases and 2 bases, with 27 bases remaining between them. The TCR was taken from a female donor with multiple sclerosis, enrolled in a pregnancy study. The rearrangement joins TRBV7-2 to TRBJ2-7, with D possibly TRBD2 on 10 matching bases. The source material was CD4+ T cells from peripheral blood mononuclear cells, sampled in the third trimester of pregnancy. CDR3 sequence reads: CASSSRTGDISGRAYEQYF. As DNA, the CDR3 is TGTGCCAGCAGCTCAAGGACAGGGGATATCAGCGGGAGGGCCTACGAGCAGTACTTC. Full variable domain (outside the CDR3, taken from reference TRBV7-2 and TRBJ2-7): GAGVSQSPSNKVTEKGKDVELRCDPISGHTALYWYRQSLGQGLEFLIYFQGNSAPDKSGLPSDRFSAERTGGSVSTLTIQRTQQEDSAVYLCASSSRTGDISGRAYEQYFGPGTRLTVT.